This TCR beta chain was recovered during a study of Graves' ophthalmopathy and Graves' hyperthyroidism. To note about this clonotype: Its antigen is unknown.

As the template, RNA transcripts were used to amplify TCR beta CDR3 regions. A first-round RT-PCR used HTBI primers, followed by a second-round multiplex PCR. TCRdb analysed the multiplex PCR reads with MiXCR anew, one entry per CDR3 protein. The data contain 600,000 to 950,000 distinct CDR3 sequences, around 40% of them singletons. The CDR3 is made up of 15 amino acids. Germline trimming cut 6 bases from V and 8 bases from J; bases unmatched to any gene: 9. The germline CDR1 and CDR2 sequences are SGHTA and FQGNSA. General observations from the study: The model reached approximately 71% sensitivity and 72.22% specificity for predicting ophthalmopathy progression.

This clonotype originated in an adult man with Graves' ophthalmopathy. The chain couples TRBV7-2 to TRBJ1-6; 8 bases agree with TRBD1. Sequenced sample: peripheral blood. The DNA of the CDR3 is TGTGCCAGCAGTCTGAGGACAGGGCGGTATTCACCCCTCCACTTT. This gives the protein CASSLRTGRYSPLHF.